The text below deals with one T cell receptor beta chain. The data were produced by immunoSEQ multiplex PCR, yet TCRdb's version contains in-frame clones alone and is incomplete. The table lists nearly 45,000 clones, over 70% of them singletons. This entry comes from a study of blood T cell repertoires in COVID-19. Germline values: CDR1 SGHNT, CDR2 YENEEA. Trimming cost V 0 bases and J 3 bases, with 6 bases left between them. This CDR3 spans 13 amino acids. V and J are TRBV11-3 and TRBJ2-7, with D perhaps TRBD2 (5 bases). The sequence was collected from a human donor in a cohort sampled during active COVID-19. Sequenced: peripheral blood. The CDR3 protein is CASSLERDYEQYF. DNA for the CDR3: TGTGCCAGCAGCTTAGAACGGGACTACGAGCAGTACTTC.